A selection of T cell receptor beta chains follows, all from one sample in a study of blood T cell repertoires in COVID-19. Generated by immunoSEQ multiplex PCR, the TCRdb table keeps only in-frame clones and is missing some. The data hold roughly 120,000 clones, with 90% observed a single time. Sample: peripheral blood. The receptor set was obtained from a man aged 55-75 years with COVID-19, enrolled during active disease. Both conserved end residues are part of each CDR3.

V gene	CDR3 length	J gene	CDR3 protein
TRBV28	12	TRBJ1-4	CASLRGGEKLFF
TRBV10-2	15	TRBJ2-7	CASSGLAGLTDEQYF
TRBV5-1	15	TRBJ2-2	CASSLEGVNSGELFF
TRBV7-3	15	TRBJ2-7	CASSPRVAGSYEQYF
TRBV9	16	TRBJ1-3	CASSADRPRSGNTIYF
TRBV28	13	TRBJ2-7	CASSPGQNYEQYF
TRBV27	15	TRBJ1-1	CASSLVRGHNTEAFF
TRBV4-1	17	TRBJ2-7	CASSQDRLAGSSYEQYF
TRBV4-2	14	TRBJ1-2	CASSQDSTVYGYTF
TRBV6-2/TRBV6-3	13	TRBJ1-2	CASSNGEVYGYTF
TRBV18	14	TRBJ1-1	CASSPGGPNTEAFF
TRBV12-5	15	TRBJ1-6	CASGFATDYNSPLHF
TRBV27	14	TRBJ2-7	CASGEGTGGYEQYF
TRBV9	15	TRBJ1-6	CASSVEDRVNSPLHF
TRBV19	14	TRBJ1-3	CASSIMGPGNTIYF
TRBV7-9	13	TRBJ1-2	CASSLDGNYGYTF
TRBV2	17	TRBJ2-3	CASSEKRIAGEKDTQYF
TRBV21-1	15	TRBJ1-1	CASSKGGAMNTEAFF
TRBV10-3	15	TRBJ2-7	CAIRGTSGRTYEQYF
TRBV7-8	18	TRBJ2-2	CASSSPGLAGFNTGELFF
TRBV19	15	TRBJ2-1	CASSDGQSSYNEQFF
TRBV6-2/TRBV6-3	13	TRBJ2-1	CASSYVGHNEQFF
TRBV4-1	16	TRBJ1-4	CASSQVWPGVREKLFF
TRBV3-1/TRBV3-2	15	TRBJ1-5	CASSQDPGGNQPQHF
TRBV19	14	TRBJ1-1	CASSPLQGATEAFF
TRBV2	14	TRBJ2-5	CASSDGRAQETQYF
TRBV20-1	11	TRBJ2-7	CSASPSGEQYF
TRBV27	14	TRBJ1-1	CASTPRTEGAEAFF
TRBV30	15	TRBJ2-1	CAWSVSSGGFNEQFF
TRBV19	18	TRBJ2-7	CASSQREGLSVSASEQYF
TRBV30	12	TRBJ1-2	CAWSGRVSGYTF
TRBV5-6	15	TRBJ2-3	CASSLGGQSTDTQYF
TRBV5-8	15	TRBJ2-7	CASSYPGQGGYEQYF
TRBV28	15	TRBJ2-1	CASRPTSGRMNEQFF
TRBV7-9	14	TRBJ2-1	CASSLGTANNEQFF
TRBV27	16	TRBJ1-1	CASSLSTGTDYTEAFF
TRBV27	16	TRBJ2-1	CASSLVRSIPYNEQFF